A selection of T cell receptor beta chains follows, all from one sample in a study of brain T cells in children with intractable seizures. Profiling relied on immunoSEQ multiplex PCR, and the TCRdb table lists in-frame clones only, not all of them. The data hold 340,000 or so clones, with more than 85% observed a single time. Sequenced material: peripheral blood, taken less than 6 months after surgery. The receptors shown here come from a boy under three years old with tuberous sclerosis and intractable seizures. Both conserved end residues are part of each CDR3. Each record gives: clone size, CDR3 length, D gene, J gene, V gene, CDR3 protein, CDR3 DNA. D genes are given only for firm matches. Only some rows state a clone size, as once, few, many or a class for expanded clones.

clone_size: -
cdr3_length: 14
d_call: -
j_call: TRBJ2-3
v_call: TRBV6-5
cdr3_aa: CASSYSGGTDTQYF
cdr3_nt: TGTGCCAGCAGTTACTCAGGGGGCACAGATACGCAGTATTTT

clone_size: -
cdr3_length: 13
d_call: -
j_call: TRBJ1-2
v_call: TRBV5-4
cdr3_aa: CASSLAGNYGYTF
cdr3_nt: TGTGCCAGCAGCTTGGCAGGGAACTATGGCTACACCTTC

clone_size: once
cdr3_length: 12
d_call: TRBD1
j_call: TRBJ1-1
v_call: TRBV29-1
cdr3_aa: CSGGQGGTEAFF
cdr3_nt: TGCAGCGGGGGACAGGGAGGGACTGAAGCTTTCTTT

clone_size: -
cdr3_length: 16
d_call: TRBD1
j_call: TRBJ2-1
v_call: TRBV15
cdr3_aa: CATSAEGQGVYNEQFF
cdr3_nt: TGTGCCACCAGCGCCGAAGGACAGGGGGTCTACAATGAGCAGTTCTTC

clone_size: -
cdr3_length: 17
d_call: TRBD2
j_call: TRBJ2-2
v_call: TRBV27
cdr3_aa: CASLSWTSGQNTGELFF
cdr3_nt: TGTGCCAGCCTTAGTTGGACTAGCGGGCAGAACACCGGGGAGCTGTTTTTT

clone_size: -
cdr3_length: 14
d_call: -
j_call: TRBJ2-5
v_call: TRBV7-5
cdr3_aa: CARKGREGQETQYF
cdr3_nt: TGTGCCAGAAAAGGGCGGGAGGGGCAAGAGACCCAGTACTTC

clone_size: -
cdr3_length: 14
d_call: TRBD2
j_call: TRBJ2-1
v_call: TRBV27
cdr3_aa: CASSPAGAYNEQFF
cdr3_nt: TGTGCCAGCAGTCCAGCGGGGGCCTACAATGAGCAGTTCTTC

clone_size: -
cdr3_length: 15
d_call: -
j_call: TRBJ1-3
v_call: TRBV2
cdr3_aa: CASSEAVTAGNTIYF
cdr3_nt: TGTGCCAGCAGTGAAGCGGTTACGGCTGGAAACACCATATATTTT

clone_size: once
cdr3_length: 14
d_call: -
j_call: TRBJ2-7
v_call: TRBV7-9
cdr3_aa: CASSLMGSGYEQYF
cdr3_nt: TGTGCCAGCAGCTTAATGGGAAGCGGCTACGAGCAGTACTTC

clone_size: -
cdr3_length: 14
d_call: TRBD1
j_call: TRBJ1-1
v_call: TRBV27
cdr3_aa: CASSVRTGWAEAFF
cdr3_nt: TGTGCCAGCAGTGTACGGACAGGGTGGGCTGAAGCTTTCTTT

clone_size: -
cdr3_length: 12
d_call: TRBD2
j_call: TRBJ2-3
v_call: TRBV5-4
cdr3_aa: CASSLGTSSQYF
cdr3_nt: TGTGCCAGCAGCCTCGGGACTAGCTCGCAGTATTTT

clone_size: -
cdr3_length: 15
d_call: TRBD2
j_call: TRBJ2-7
v_call: TRBV2
cdr3_aa: CASTEASGGSYEQYF
cdr3_nt: TGTGCCAGCACCGAAGCTAGCGGTGGCTCCTACGAGCAGTACTTC

clone_size: few
cdr3_length: 13
d_call: -
j_call: TRBJ1-5
v_call: TRBV30
cdr3_aa: CAWNPAENQPQHF
cdr3_nt: TGTGCCTGGAACCCAGCAGAGAATCAGCCCCAGCATTTT

clone_size: -
cdr3_length: 13
d_call: -
j_call: TRBJ2-5
v_call: TRBV6-5
cdr3_aa: CASSPAGRKTQYF
cdr3_nt: TGTGCCAGCAGTCCTGCAGGGCGGAAGACCCAGTACTTC

clone_size: -
cdr3_length: 13
d_call: TRBD1
j_call: TRBJ1-2
v_call: TRBV28
cdr3_aa: CASQRTGFYGYTF
cdr3_nt: TGTGCCAGCCAACGGACAGGTTTTTACGGCTACACCTTC

clone_size: -
cdr3_length: 12
d_call: -
j_call: TRBJ1-2
v_call: TRBV3-1/TRBV3-2
cdr3_aa: CASSNGADGYTF
cdr3_nt: TGTGCCAGCAGTAATGGGGCGGATGGCTACACCTTC

clone_size: -
cdr3_length: 14
d_call: -
j_call: TRBJ1-1
v_call: TRBV27
cdr3_aa: CASSLRGSNTEAFF
cdr3_nt: TGTGCCAGCAGTTTAAGGGGGAGCAACACTGAAGCTTTCTTT

clone_size: -
cdr3_length: 11
d_call: -
j_call: TRBJ1-1
v_call: TRBV20-1
cdr3_aa: CSAKDPPEAFF
cdr3_nt: TGCAGTGCTAAGGATCCCCCTGAAGCTTTCTTT

clone_size: -
cdr3_length: 14
d_call: -
j_call: TRBJ2-3
v_call: TRBV28
cdr3_aa: CASSLYVSTDTQYF
cdr3_nt: TGTGCCAGCAGTTTATACGTTAGCACAGATACGCAGTATTTT

clone_size: -
cdr3_length: 13
d_call: -
j_call: TRBJ2-7
v_call: TRBV12-3/TRBV12-4
cdr3_aa: CASSPNQVAEQYF
cdr3_nt: TGTGCCAGCAGCCCTAACCAGGTAGCGGAGCAGTACTTC

clone_size: -
cdr3_length: 15
d_call: -
j_call: TRBJ2-1
v_call: TRBV2
cdr3_aa: CASSETAASYNEQFF
cdr3_nt: TGTGCCAGCAGTGAAACGGCGGCCTCCTACAATGAGCAGTTCTTC

clone_size: once
cdr3_length: 15
d_call: -
j_call: TRBJ2-3
v_call: TRBV3-1/TRBV3-2
cdr3_aa: CASSLGGTGGHTQYF
cdr3_nt: TGTGCCAGCAGCCTAGGGGGAACGGGAGGACATACGCAGTATTTT

clone_size: -
cdr3_length: 12
d_call: -
j_call: TRBJ1-2
v_call: TRBV7-4
cdr3_aa: CASTHDWDGYTF
cdr3_nt: TGTGCCAGCACCCACGACTGGGATGGCTACACCTTC

clone_size: -
cdr3_length: 15
d_call: -
j_call: TRBJ1-5
v_call: TRBV28
cdr3_aa: CASSLNRYSNQPQHF
cdr3_nt: TGTGCCAGCAGTTTAAACAGGTATAGCAATCAGCCCCAGCATTTT

clone_size: -
cdr3_length: 13
d_call: -
j_call: TRBJ1-1
v_call: TRBV5-6
cdr3_aa: CASRLSMNTEAFF
cdr3_nt: TGTGCCAGCCGACTTTCGATGAACACTGAAGCTTTCTTT

clone_size: -
cdr3_length: 15
d_call: TRBD2
j_call: TRBJ2-1
v_call: TRBV25-1
cdr3_aa: CASSLGTSSYNEQFF
cdr3_nt: TGTGCCAGCAGCCTCGGGACTAGTTCCTACAATGAGCAGTTCTTC

clone_size: -
cdr3_length: 18
d_call: TRBD1
j_call: TRBJ1-3
v_call: TRBV3-1/TRBV3-2
cdr3_aa: CASSQRGGLTGGGNTIYF
cdr3_nt: TGTGCCAGCAGCCAACGAGGGGGCCTGACAGGGGGCGGAAACACCATATATTTT

clone_size: -
cdr3_length: 17
d_call: TRBD1
j_call: TRBJ2-1
v_call: TRBV5-1
cdr3_aa: CASSSGLDRGLYNEQFF
cdr3_nt: TGCGCCAGCAGCTCGGGTCTAGACAGGGGACTTTACAATGAGCAGTTCTTC

clone_size: -
cdr3_length: 19
d_call: TRBD2
j_call: TRBJ2-3
v_call: TRBV7-8
cdr3_aa: CASSRAPRGREGPRDTQYF
cdr3_nt: TGTGCCAGCAGCCGAGCGCCCCGGGGCAGGGAGGGCCCTCGAGATACGCAGTATTTT

clone_size: -
cdr3_length: 16
d_call: -
j_call: TRBJ2-2
v_call: TRBV30
cdr3_aa: CAWSELGAPNTGELFF
cdr3_nt: TGTGCCTGGAGTGAGTTGGGGGCACCGAACACCGGGGAGCTGTTTTTT

clone_size: -
cdr3_length: 16
d_call: TRBD1
j_call: TRBJ2-5
v_call: TRBV28
cdr3_aa: CASSSLVGTGQETQYF
cdr3_nt: TGTGCCAGCAGTAGCTTAGTCGGGACAGGGCAAGAGACCCAGTACTTC

clone_size: -
cdr3_length: 14
d_call: TRBD1
j_call: TRBJ2-1
v_call: TRBV29-1
cdr3_aa: CSADRDRVVGEQFF
cdr3_nt: TGCAGCGCCGACCGGGACAGGGTCGTAGGTGAGCAGTTCTTC

clone_size: -
cdr3_length: 17
d_call: TRBD1
j_call: TRBJ2-3
v_call: TRBV7-9
cdr3_aa: CASSLVFGTGTTDTQYF
cdr3_nt: TGTGCCAGCAGCTTAGTTTTCGGGACAGGGACTACAGATACGCAGTATTTT

clone_size: -
cdr3_length: 17
d_call: TRBD1
j_call: TRBJ1-1
v_call: TRBV7-9
cdr3_aa: CASSFDRDSTFRAEAFF
cdr3_nt: TGTGCCAGCAGCTTCGACCGGGACAGCACTTTTCGCGCTGAAGCTTTCTTT

clone_size: -
cdr3_length: 12
d_call: -
j_call: TRBJ2-7
v_call: TRBV30
cdr3_aa: CAWSVGSYEQYF
cdr3_nt: TGTGCCTGGAGTGTAGGGTCCTACGAGCAGTACTTC

clone_size: few
cdr3_length: 15
d_call: -
j_call: TRBJ2-2
v_call: TRBV10-3
cdr3_aa: CAIRIRDTDGGELFF
cdr3_nt: TGTGCCATCAGGATCCGGGACACCGACGGCGGGGAGCTGTTTTTT

clone_size: -
cdr3_length: 12
d_call: -
j_call: TRBJ2-2
v_call: TRBV19
cdr3_aa: CASSLYTGELFF
cdr3_nt: TGTGCCAGTAGTCTGTACACCGGGGAGCTGTTTTTT

clone_size: -
cdr3_length: 16
d_call: -
j_call: TRBJ1-2
v_call: TRBV5-1
cdr3_aa: CASRSPRDGANYGYTF
cdr3_nt: TGCGCCAGCAGATCTCCGAGAGACGGAGCTAACTATGGCTACACCTTC

clone_size: -
cdr3_length: 18
d_call: -
j_call: TRBJ1-6
v_call: TRBV12-5
cdr3_aa: CASGLSPEPSSYNSPLHF
cdr3_nt: TGTGCTAGTGGTTTGAGTCCGGAACCCAGCTCCTATAATTCACCCCTCCACTTT

clone_size: few
cdr3_length: 14
d_call: -
j_call: TRBJ2-7
v_call: TRBV14
cdr3_aa: CASSQEQGLYEQYF
cdr3_nt: TGTGCCAGCAGCCAAGAACAGGGTCTCTACGAGCAGTACTTC

clone_size: -
cdr3_length: 15
d_call: TRBD1
j_call: TRBJ1-1
v_call: TRBV9
cdr3_aa: CASSKGDRRNTEAFF
cdr3_nt: TGTGCCAGCAGCAAAGGGGACAGGAGGAACACTGAAGCTTTCTTT

clone_size: -
cdr3_length: 16
d_call: -
j_call: TRBJ1-1
v_call: TRBV2
cdr3_aa: CASSDWVGRGNTEAFF
cdr3_nt: TGTGCCAGCAGTGACTGGGTTGGCAGGGGGAACACTGAAGCTTTCTTT

clone_size: -
cdr3_length: 15
d_call: TRBD1
j_call: TRBJ1-2
v_call: TRBV20-1
cdr3_aa: CSASREGAGNYGYTF
cdr3_nt: TGCAGTGCTAGTAGGGAGGGGGCGGGTAACTATGGCTACACCTTC

clone_size: -
cdr3_length: 13
d_call: TRBD2
j_call: TRBJ2-7
v_call: TRBV27
cdr3_aa: CASSQRGSYEQYF
cdr3_nt: TGTGCCAGCAGTCAGCGGGGCTCCTACGAGCAGTACTTC

clone_size: once
cdr3_length: 17
d_call: -
j_call: TRBJ2-6
v_call: TRBV7-9
cdr3_aa: CASSQADGSSGANVLTF
cdr3_nt: TGTGCCAGCAGCCAAGCGGACGGAAGCTCTGGGGCCAACGTCCTGACTTTC

clone_size: -
cdr3_length: 12
d_call: -
j_call: TRBJ2-7
v_call: TRBV7-9
cdr3_aa: CASSFDTYEQYF
cdr3_nt: TGTGCCAGCAGCTTTGACACCTACGAGCAGTACTTC

clone_size: -
cdr3_length: 14
d_call: -
j_call: TRBJ1-1
v_call: TRBV18
cdr3_aa: CASSPPGVNTEAFF
cdr3_nt: TGTGCCAGCTCACCACCGGGGGTAAACACTGAAGCTTTCTTT

clone_size: -
cdr3_length: 14
d_call: -
j_call: TRBJ1-1
v_call: TRBV25-1
cdr3_aa: CASSELLRETEAFF
cdr3_nt: TGTGCCAGCAGTGAACTCCTCAGGGAGACTGAAGCTTTCTTT